This TCR beta chain was observed in a study of blood T cell repertoires in COVID-19. Study background: T cells, B-cell-depleted T cells, or PBMCs supplied cDNA or gDNA.

Produced via immunoSEQ multiplex PCR; TCRdb's table is partial and in-frame only. The data hold about 270,000 clones, with 75% to 95% observed a single time. V shed 0 bases and J 3 bases; nucleotides not matched to a gene: 9. The CDR3 runs to 17 residues. Looked up from germline, CDR1 is SGHAT and CDR2 is FQNNGV. The receptor's source is a man aged 35-49 years who had been exposed to COVID-19. V and J are TRBV11-2 and TRBJ2-7, with TRBD2 matching over 9 bases. The source material was PBMCs or T cells enriched from blood (not recorded which). CDR3 sequence (DNA): TGTGCCAGCAGCTTAGATCTAGAGACTAGCGGTTTCTACGAGCAGTACTTC. Translating it yields CASSLDLETSGFYEQYF. The full variable domain, in which reference TRBV11-2 and TRBJ2-7 provide the parts outside the CDR3, is EAGVAQSPRYKIIEKRQSVAFWCNPISGHATLYWYQQILGQGPKLLIQFQNNGVVDDSQLPKDRFSAERLKGVDSTLKIQPAKLEDSAVYLCASSLDLETSGFYEQYFGPGTRLTVT.